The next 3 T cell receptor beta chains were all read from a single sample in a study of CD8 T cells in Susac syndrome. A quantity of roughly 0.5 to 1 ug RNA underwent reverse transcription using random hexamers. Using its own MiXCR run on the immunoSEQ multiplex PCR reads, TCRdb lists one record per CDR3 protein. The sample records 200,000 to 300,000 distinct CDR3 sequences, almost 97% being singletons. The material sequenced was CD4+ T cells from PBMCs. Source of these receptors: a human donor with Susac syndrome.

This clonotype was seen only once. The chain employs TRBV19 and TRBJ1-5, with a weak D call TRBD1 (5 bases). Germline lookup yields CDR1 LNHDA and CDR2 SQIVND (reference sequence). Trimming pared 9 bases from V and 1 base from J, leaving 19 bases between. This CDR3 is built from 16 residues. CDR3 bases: TGTGCCAGCTCATTGACCTGGGACGGAAGCAATCAGCCCCAGCATTTT. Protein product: CASSLTWDGSNQPQHF.

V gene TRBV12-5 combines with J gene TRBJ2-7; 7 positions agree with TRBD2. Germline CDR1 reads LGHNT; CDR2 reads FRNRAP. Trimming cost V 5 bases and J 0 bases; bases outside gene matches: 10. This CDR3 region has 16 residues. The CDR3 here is CASGRDTSALSYEQYF. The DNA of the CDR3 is TGTGCTAGTGGTCGAGATACTAGCGCCCTCTCCTACGAGCAGTACTTC.

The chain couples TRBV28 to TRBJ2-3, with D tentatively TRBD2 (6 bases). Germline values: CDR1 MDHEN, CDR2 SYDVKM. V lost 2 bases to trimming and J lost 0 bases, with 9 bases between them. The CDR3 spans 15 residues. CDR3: CASSLRGTSTDTQYF. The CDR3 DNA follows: TGTGCCAGCAGTTTACGCGGGACTAGCACAGATACGCAGTATTTT.